Following are 25 T cell receptor beta chains from one sample sequenced in a study of T cell changes during pregnancy in multiple sclerosis. Only in-frame clones appear in the TCRdb table, and some are missing; sequencing was by immunoSEQ multiplex PCR. This sample has tens of thousands of clones; roughly nine tenths occur once, and the top ten carry roughly 0.7%. The specimen was peripheral blood, collected in the third trimester of pregnancy. These receptors were taken from a female donor in good health, enrolled as a control in a pregnancy study.

This sequence joins TRBV19 and TRBJ1-1; tentative D call: TRBD1 (5 bases). Between the trimmed V and J ends, which lost 6 bases and 3 bases, there was a span of 14 bases. This CDR3 region has 14 residues. From germline, CDR1 is LNHDA and CDR2 SQIVND (reference sequence). CDR3 in amino acids: CASRDGGLDTEAFF. CDR3 nucleotide sequence: TGTGCCAGTAGGGACGGGGGACTGGACACTGAAGCTTTCTTT.

For this clone: The junction and the germline gene differ at one end; a read error may be behind it. The chain joins TRBV2 to TRBJ1-2; TRBD1 is a possible D gene (5 bases). The length of the CDR3 is 13 residues. The germline V gene encodes CDR1 SNHLY and CDR2 FYNNEI. The DNA of the CDR3 is TGTGCCAGCAGTGAGAAGAGGCAGGGTCGGGGGAACTTC. Amino acids: CASSEKRQGRGNF.

V usage is TRBV6-5 and J usage is TRBJ2-1; D may be TRBD1 (6 bases). The CDR3 contains 15 residues. V was shortened by 6 bases and J by 4 bases, with 16 bases between the two germline ends. From germline, CDR1 is MNHEY and CDR2 SVGAGI. In nucleotides, the CDR3 is TGTGCCAGCAGCCGGCAGGGGCTAGCATACAATGAGCAGTTCTTC. Translated, it gives CASSRQGLAYNEQFF.

The chain has TRBV6-5 and TRBJ2-2; TRBD2 might be the D (6 bases). Per the germline V gene, CDR1 is MNHEY and CDR2 is SVGAGI. Between the trimmed V and J ends, which lost 3 bases and 5 bases, there was a span of 13 bases. The CDR3 extends over 15 amino acids. CDR3: CASSYGGDLTGELFF. Written as DNA, the CDR3 is TGTGCCAGCAGTTATGGAGGGGATTTGACCGGGGAGCTGTTTTTT.

This CDR3 reads CASSAPGQGRTEAFF. CDR3 bases: TGTGCCAGCAGCGCCCCGGGACAGGGGAGGACTGAAGCTTTCTTT. The chain combines TRBV9 with TRBJ1-1; 10 positions match TRBD1. This CDR3 region has 15 residues. Germline CDR1 reads SGDLS; CDR2 reads YYNGEE. J lost 5 bases, V lost 3 bases, and 7 bases had no gene match.

V usage is TRBV11-2 and J usage is TRBJ1-2; D possibly corresponds to TRBD1 (6 bases). Trimming took off 5 bases at V and 8 bases at J, with 21 bases between the two ends. The CDR3 is 15 amino acids. The germline CDR1 and CDR2 sequences are SGHAT and FQNNGV. The CDR3 region has the DNA TGTGCCAGCAGCCCCTCAGTGGCAGGGGACGAAGGCTACACCTTC. It yields the protein CASSPSVAGDEGYTF.

J is TRBJ2-5 and V is TRBV2; D remains unclear. CDR3 size: 17 residues. Germline assignment: CDR1 SNHLY and CDR2 FYNNEI. V lost 0 bases and J lost 5, with 19 bases in between. The CDR3 is CASSEAMAAEAGETQYF. For the CDR3, the DNA is TGTGCCAGCAGTGAAGCGATGGCCGCTGAGGCTGGGGAGACCCAGTACTTC.

This chain uses TRBV5-4 with TRBJ1-1; 7 positions agree with TRBD1. Trimming at V came to 3 bases and at J to 1 base, leaving 3 bases not matched to a gene. The CDR3 runs 14 residues. CDR1 SGHNT and CDR2 YYREEE come from the germline V gene (reference sequence). This chain's CDR3 is CASSWGTANTEAFF. The CDR3 DNA reads as TGTGCCAGCAGCTGGGGGACAGCGAACACTGAAGCTTTCTTT.

The chain links TRBV15 to TRBJ1-2, with 7 nucleotides matching TRBD1. V lost 1 base, J lost 7 bases, and 6 bases stayed unmatched. This CDR3 comprises 14 residues. Germline CDR1 reads LNHNV; CDR2 reads YYDKDF (reference sequence). The CDR3: CATSRGQGVRGYTF. The DNA for the CDR3 is TGTGCCACCAGCAGAGGTCAGGGGGTACGTGGCTACACCTTC. The variable domain in full, with the rest retrieved from reference TRBV15 and TRBJ1-2, is DAMVIQNPRYQVTQFGKPVTLSCSQTLNHNVMYWYQQKSSQAPKLLFHYYDKDFNNEADTPDNFQSRRPNTSFCFLDIRSPGLGDTAMYLCATSRGQGVRGYTFGSGTRLTVV.

This clone was recorded only once. The chain carries TRBV6-5 and TRBJ1-2; no clear D gene. This CDR3 is built from 15 residues. V was shortened by 5 bases and J by 3 bases, with 16 bases between the two germline ends. Per the germline V gene, CDR1 is MNHEY and CDR2 is SVGAGI. CDR3 region: CASSAGFREYYGYTF. In nucleotides, the CDR3 is TGTGCCAGCAGTGCGGGGTTTAGGGAATACTATGGCTACACCTTC.

CDR3 residues: CASSLVAGGLNTGELFF. DNA of the CDR3: TGTGCCAGCAGCTTAGTTGCGGGAGGACTTAACACCGGGGAGCTGTTTTTT. The J gene is TRBJ2-2, the V gene TRBV11-3, with 8 nucleotides matching TRBD2. Trimming at V came to 1 base and at J to 2 bases, leaving 6 bases not matched to a gene. The CDR3 has 17 residues. From germline, CDR1 is SGHNT and CDR2 YENEEA.

The chain combines TRBV27 with TRBJ1-2, with D tentatively TRBD1 (6 bases). In germline, CDR1 is MNHEY, CDR2 SMNVEV (reference sequence). CDR3 size: 14 residues. V shed 6 bases and J shed 0 bases, with 11 bases lying between them. The chain's CDR3 is CASRKQGTNYGYTF. The CDR3 DNA is TGTGCCAGCAGAAAACAGGGAACTAACTATGGCTACACCTTC.

This chain links TRBV6-4 with TRBJ1-2; TRBD1 might be the D (5 bases). Germline assignment: CDR1 MRHNA and CDR2 SNTAGT. Trimming took off 4 bases at V and 7 bases at J, with 10 bases between the two ends. The CDR3 runs to 12 residues. The CDR3 spells CASSAGGSGYTF. CDR3 in DNA: TGTGCCAGCAGTGCTGGGGGGAGTGGCTACACCTTC.

This clone was detected once. V is TRBV7-9 and J is TRBJ1-3; D unclear. The V end was cut by 1 base, the J end by 0 bases, with 19 bases between. The CDR3 spans 19 residues. The germline gives CDR1 SEHNR, CDR2 FQNEAQ (reference sequence). CDR3 in amino acids: CASSLGSVGARSSGNTIYF. For the CDR3, the DNA is TGTGCCAGCAGCTTAGGATCTGTCGGCGCGCGGAGCTCTGGAAACACCATATATTTT.

The V call is TRBV4-3, the J call TRBJ1-2; D gene uncertain. Trimming took off 1 base at V and 4 bases at J, with 16 bases between the two ends. Germline assignment: CDR1 LGHNA and CDR2 YSLEER. This CDR3 spans 16 amino acids. The CDR3 sequence: CASSQGGQPGGYGYTF. In DNA form, the CDR3 reads TGCGCCAGCAGCCAAGGAGGGCAACCCGGAGGCTATGGCTACACCTTC.

DNA of the CDR3: TGTGCCAGCAGTGCAGGTCCCCCCCCCTTCCGACTGTTTTTT. This encodes CASSAGPPPFRLFF. This chain uses TRBV2 with TRBJ1-4; no clear D. Trimming took off 4 bases at V and 13 bases at J, with 19 bases between the two ends. The CDR3 is 14 amino acids. Germline CDR1 SNHLY, CDR2 FYNNEI.

The chain carries TRBV19 and TRBJ2-4, with D perhaps TRBD1 (5 bases). Germline CDR1 reads LNHDA; CDR2 reads SQIVND (reference sequence). Trimming pared 5 bases from V and 0 bases from J, leaving 14 bases between. This CDR3 has 16 residues. This CDR3 is CASSFQGVIAKNIQYF. CDR3 coding DNA: TGTGCCAGTAGTTTCCAGGGTGTCATAGCCAAAAACATTCAGTACTTC.

This chain uses TRBV11-3 with TRBJ2-7; D perhaps matches TRBD2 (5 bases). Germline CDR1 reads SGHNT; CDR2 reads YENEEA. Trimming left V 4 bases short and J 0 bases short, with 13 bases between. The CDR3 spans 15 residues. As DNA, the CDR3 is TGTGCCAGCAGCTCATCTCATGGGAGCTCCTACGAGCAGTACTTC. This gives the protein CASSSSHGSSYEQYF.

This clone appeared a few times. This chain connects TRBV4-3 to TRBJ1-1; TRBD1 matches at 9 bases. V shed 4 bases, J shed 2 bases, and the junction held 2 bases outside the gene matches. Germline V CDR1 and CDR2: LGHNA, YSLEER. The CDR3 is made up of 14 amino acids. CDR3 in DNA: TGCGCCAGCAGCCCGGACAGGGGAAACACTGAAGCTTTCTTT. It codes for CASSPDRGNTEAFF.

The V and J genes are TRBV10-2 and TRBJ1-2; D is undetermined. The V and J ends lost 8 bases and 3 bases respectively, with 13 bases between them. This CDR3 has 13 amino acids. CDR1 WSHSY and CDR2 SAAADI come from the germline V gene. The CDR3 nucleotides are TGCGCCAGCGCTCAAGTCACAGACTATGGCTACACCTTC. It is translated as CASAQVTDYGYTF.

The chain carries TRBV6-1 and TRBJ2-1; TRBD2 is a possible D gene (5 bases). Germline CDR1 MNHNS, CDR2 SASEGT. Trimming took off 8 bases at V and 2 bases at J, with 13 bases between the two ends. CDR3 length equals 14 residues. In DNA form, the CDR3 reads TGTGCCAGCGGCGGGTTACCCACCTACAATGAGCAGTTCTTC. Protein sequence: CASGGLPTYNEQFF.

In this sample, this clone turned up once. This sequence joins TRBV14 and TRBJ1-6; TRBD1 might be the D (6 bases). V was clipped by 2 bases and J by 7 bases, with 21 bases between them. There are 18 residues in the CDR3. Per germline, CDR1 SGHDN and CDR2 FVKESK. The CDR3 DNA reads as TGTGCCAGCAGCCAAATCGTAACAGGGTTCTATGACAATTCACCCCTCCACTTT. The encoded protein is CASSQIVTGFYDNSPLHF. Drawing the rest from reference TRBV14 and TRBJ1-6, the complete variable domain is EAGVTQFPSHSVIEKGQTVTLRCDPISGHDNLYWYRRVMGKEIKFLLHFVKESKQDESGMPNNRFLAERTGGTYSTLKVQPAELEDSGVYFCASSQIVTGFYDNSPLHFGNGTRLTVT.

The chain employs TRBV19 and TRBJ1-5, with D possibly being TRBD1 (6 bases). The CDR3 sequence is 13 residues long. V dropped 6 bases and J dropped 2 bases, with 8 bases sitting between them. Per germline, CDR1 LNHDA and CDR2 SQIVND (reference sequence). The CDR3 protein is CASRAGGNQPQHF. CDR3 nucleotide sequence: TGTGCCAGTAGGGCAGGGGGCAATCAGCCCCAGCATTTT. Full variable domain (rest looked up from reference TRBV19 and TRBJ1-5): DGGITQSPKYLFRKEGQNVTLSCEQNLNHDAMYWYRQDPGQGLRLIYYSQIVNDFQKGDIAEGYSVSREKKESFPLTVTSAQKNPTAFYLCASRAGGNQPQHFGDGTRLSIL.

The rearrangement links TRBV28 to TRBJ1-5; D gene ambiguous. The CDR3 is made up of 12 amino acids. The germline V gene encodes CDR1 MDHEN and CDR2 SYDVKM. The V end was cut by 6 bases, the J end by 10 bases, with 13 bases between. DNA of the CDR3: TGTGCCAGCAGGATATTGAGGGAACCCCAGCATTTT. Translating it yields CASRILREPQHF. Variable domain in full (rest from reference TRBV28 and TRBJ1-5): DVKVTQSSRYLVKRTGEKVFLECVQDMDHENMFWYRQDPGLGLRLIYFSYDVKMKEKGDIPEGYSVSREKKERFSLILESASTNQTSMYLCASRILREPQHFGDGTRLSIL.

This chain uses TRBV28 with TRBJ1-1; tentatively, D is TRBD1 (5 bases). The germline V gene encodes CDR1 MDHEN and CDR2 SYDVKM. The CDR3 is 13 residues long. V shed 3 bases and J shed 2 bases, with 7 bases lying between them. The CDR3 DNA follows: TGTGCCAGCAGTTTCAGGGTTAACACTGAAGCTTTCTTT. Translating gives CASSFRVNTEAFF.